Following are 13 T cell receptor beta chains from one sample sequenced in a study of read filtering for tumor transcriptome and immune sequencing (dated by TCRdb to about 2020). The data were produced on an Illumina HiSeq 4000. Starting from 350 to 500 ng RNA, TCR libraries were constructed with the Immunoverse kit using molecular barcoded adaptors that cover the alpha/delta and beta/gamma chains. The raw public data were reprocessed by TCRdb itself: fastp quality trimming at Q25, MiXCR clonotype calling, in-frame beta chains only. Rows merge per CDR3 protein into single entries with the most common DNA and genes. The sample profile shows about 50,000 distinct CDR3 sequences; approximately 19% of them were found once. The top ten clones comprise under 40% of the sample. Input material: a population of CD138-negative cells sorted from bone marrow. Sample cell subset or site, as interpreted from the label and publication: bone marrow mononuclear cells depleted of CD138+ plasma/myeloma cells by negative magnetic selection. The receptors were gathered from a donor aged 40 or over with multiple myeloma.

This clonotype was seen ten or more times. One end of the junction is discordant with germline, which a read error may explain. The V and J genes are TRBV12-3 or TRBV12-4 and TRBJ2-7, with TRBD2 matching over 10 bases. The CDR3 is 15 amino acids. CDR3 DNA sequence: TGTGCCAGCAGTTTAAGTGGACTAGCGGTCTACGGGCAGTACTTC. It is translated as CASSLSGLAVYGQYF.

This clonotype was observed a handful of times. The genes are TRBV3-1 and TRBJ1-1; D might be TRBD1 (5 bases). Trimming took 0 bases from V and 3 from J, leaving 14 bases between them. The CDR3 runs to 16 residues. The germline gives CDR1 LGHDT, CDR2 YNNKEL (reference sequence). In DNA, the CDR3 is TGTGCCAGCAGCCAAGATTGGGGGGGGGAGGACACTGAAGCTTTCTTT. This codes for CASSQDWGGEDTEAFF.

The chain recombines TRBV14 with TRBJ2-5; no clear D. CDR3 length: 16 residues. The V gene lost 5 bases and the J gene lost 6 bases, with 22 bases spanning the gap. Germline CDR1 SGHDN, CDR2 FVKESK. This chain's CDR3 is CASSKVEGTSRKTQYF. For the CDR3, the DNA is TGTGCCAGCAGCAAGGTAGAAGGAACGTCCCGGAAGACCCAGTACTTC.

In its sample, this clonotype was seen many times. The rearrangement links TRBV7-9 to TRBJ2-7; 7 bases agree with TRBD2. This CDR3 spans 14 amino acids. The germline CDR1 and CDR2 sequences are SEHNR and FQNEAQ (reference sequence). J lost 6 bases, V lost 2 bases, and 7 bases had no gene match. CDR3 DNA: TGTGCCAGCAGCTTAAGGGCAGGCGGGGGCGAGCAGTACTTC. Protein: CASSLRAGGGEQYF.

This clonotype was counted at least ten times. This chain uses TRBV4-2 with TRBJ1-5; a possible D gene is TRBD1 (5 bases). V dropped 0 bases and J dropped 4 bases, with 10 bases sitting between them. The CDR3 loop spans 15 amino acids. Germline lookup yields CDR1 LGHNA and CDR2 YNFKEQ. The CDR3 region is CASSQEGTGNQPQHF. CDR3 nucleotides: TGTGCCAGCAGCCAAGAAGGGACGGGAAATCAGCCCCAGCATTTT.

This clonotype was observed at least ten times. The chain is built from TRBV27 and TRBJ2-3; D ambiguous. This CDR3 is built from 13 residues. V was trimmed by 4 bases and J by 2 bases, leaving 7 bases between them. Germline CDR1 reads MNHEY; CDR2 reads SMNVEV (reference sequence). The CDR3 spells CASSSVDTDTQYF. The CDR3 DNA follows: TGTGCCAGCAGTTCTGTAGACACAGATACGCAGTATTTT.

This clonotype was seen at least ten times. This chain links TRBV29-1 with TRBJ2-3; TRBD2 might be the D (6 bases). This CDR3 is built from 13 residues. V lost 1 base and J lost 5, with 10 bases in between. In germline, CDR1 is SQVTM, CDR2 ANQGSEA. The CDR3: CSVEAGVGDTQYF. In DNA, the CDR3 is TGCAGCGTTGAAGCGGGAGTGGGAGATACGCAGTATTTT.

A note on this clonotype: A much larger clonotype is one base distant, so this may be a read error. The chain couples TRBV5-5 to TRBJ2-7, with D perhaps assigned TRBD1 or TRBD2 (5 bases each). The CDR3 has 12 amino acids. The germline V gene encodes CDR1 SGHKS and CDR2 YYEKEE (reference sequence). The CDR3 loop reads CVSSHGTEEQYF. The CDR3 bases are TGTGTCAGCAGCCACGGGACGGAAGAGCAGTACTTC.

This clonotype was observed many times. V and J are TRBV19 and TRBJ2-5; 11 nucleotides align to TRBD1. The CDR3 runs to 15 residues. CDR1 and CDR2 (germline): LNHDA, SQIVND (reference sequence). After removal of 9 bases from V and 1 base from J, the junction contained 7 bases not matched to a gene. CDR3 sequence: CASGTGGSVQETQYF. The CDR3 DNA follows: TGTGCCAGCGGGACAGGGGGTTCCGTCCAAGAGACCCAGTACTTC.

In its sample, this clonotype was seen a few times. This chain connects TRBV30 to TRBJ2-7; 7 bases align to TRBD2. Germline trimming cut 0 bases from V and 2 bases from J; bases unmatched to any gene: 13. This CDR3 spans 17 amino acids. Germline CDR1 reads GTSNPN; CDR2 reads SVGIG (reference sequence). CDR3: CAWSVLPGPSGPYEQYF. The CDR3 DNA reads as TGTGCCTGGAGTGTACTGCCGGGGCCTAGCGGACCCTACGAGCAGTACTTC.

The chain employs TRBV9 and TRBJ2-3; D is unresolved. The CDR3 extends over 14 amino acids. Trimming shortened V by 0 bases and J by 7 bases, and 12 bases separated the two germline ends. Looked up from germline, CDR1 is SGDLS and CDR2 is YYNGEE. CDR3: CASSVAADRNTQYF. The DNA of the CDR3 is TGTGCCAGCAGCGTAGCGGCAGATAGAAATACGCAGTATTTT.

By share of the sample, this clonotype is medium-sized (0.01 to 0.1%). V is TRBV10-3 and J is TRBJ2-1; D may be TRBD2 (5 bases). The V end was cut by 4 bases, the J end by 1 base, with 20 bases between. CDR1 and CDR2 from the germline V gene are ENHRY and SYGVKD. The CDR3 is made up of 18 amino acids. The CDR3 DNA reads as TGTGCCATCAGTGGATCGACGCTGGGGAGTGGATCCTACAATGAGCAGTTCTTC. It translates to CAISGSTLGSGSYNEQFF.

This clonotype was recorded a few times. V gene TRBV5-1 combines with J gene TRBJ2-1; 13 bases fit TRBD2. Germline CDR1 is SGHRS and CDR2 is YFSETQ. The CDR3 is 15 residues long. With 2 bases clipped from V and 8 bases from J, the junction kept 4 bases outside the gene matches. The CDR3 loop reads CASSLLAGGRDEQFF. In nucleotides, the CDR3 is TGCGCCAGCAGCTTACTAGCGGGAGGGAGGGATGAGCAGTTCTTC.